This TCR beta chain was recovered during a study of shared T cell receptors in the human thymus. This CDR3 contains 20 residues. The method was immunoSEQ multiplex PCR; TCRdb's version includes in-frame clones alone and lacks a portion of them. Here the sample spans roughly 660,000 clones, 70% to 90% being singletons. Another study also made use of these data, one on human thymus T cells. As that study records: Donors were healthy Finnish babies undergoing corrective operations for congenital heart defects. Thymic tissue was derived from resections collected during corrective heart surgery.

This TCR derives from a boy under two years old with a congenital heart defect. This chain uses TRBV12-1 with TRBJ1-5; the table's D gene call, TRBD1, was not cross checked with the DNA. TRBV12-1 is a documented pseudogene. Input material: thymocytes. The CDR3 loop is CASSFASGDKRRTGNQPQHF. CDR3 coding DNA: TGTGCCAGCAGCTTTGCCTCCGGGGACAAAAGGAGAACGGGCAATCAGCCCCAGCATTTT.